This T cell receptor beta chain emerged from a study of identical twins. General observations from the study: Out-of-frame alpha sequences shared between twins exhibited an excess of low generation probability. In cord blood, abundant beta clonotypes had fewer insertions; memory showed no trend.

J was trimmed by 6 bases and V by 10 bases; bases with no gene match: 16. Germline CDR1 is MDHEN and CDR2 is SYDVKM. The CDR3 has 15 amino acids. Unique molecular identifiers were present on cDNA, and template switching added a universal primer site. MiXCR, run by TCRdb on the 5' RACE reads, gives a single entry per CDR3 protein. The sample records over 550,000 distinct CDR3 sequences, roughly 6.6% being singletons. This clonotype was counted only a few times. Its antigen is not known. This same sample was also taken into another study, of yellow fever vaccine responses in identical twins.

The sequencing sample was made of PBMCs. The source is a woman aged 18 to 35 in good health. The chain is built from TRBV28 and TRBJ1-2; TRBD1 matches 8 bases. CDR3 loop: CATDPRDRHSHGYTF. The CDR3 DNA follows: TGTGCCACCGATCCCCGGGACAGGCATTCTCATGGCTACACCTTC.